Sequencing of this T cell receptor beta chain was carried out in a study of OX40 agonist ivuxolimab in advanced cancers. Study-level information: Patient treatment consisted of intravenous ivuxolimab administration every 2 weeks at 0.01 to 10 mg/kg. Every patient in dose escalation had hepatocellular carcinoma, melanoma, renal cell or head and neck cancer. A partial response was reached by three patients: one with hepatocellular carcinoma and two with cutaneous melanoma.

There are 17 residues in the CDR3. J gave up 9 bases and V 5 bases, and 16 bases lay outside the gene matches. Germline assignment: CDR1 SEHNR and CDR2 FQNEAQ (reference sequence). The data were produced by immunoSEQ multiplex PCR, yet TCRdb's version contains in-frame clones alone and is incomplete. Seen here are roughly 90,000 clones, around 90% observed once, and the top ten hold 0.7% to 0.9%. The chain recombines TRBV7-9 with TRBJ1-6; 7 bases are a match to TRBD1. The clonotype originates from an adult with an advanced solid tumor such as melanoma, head and neck, liver or kidney cancer. The sequencing here drew on CD4+ or CD8+ T cells sorted from blood, taken in a trial of the OX40 agonist ivuxolimab. The CDR3 protein is CASSRFRGRMGRSPLHF. CDR3 bases: TGTGCCAGCAGCCGTTTCAGGGGGAGAATGGGACGTTCACCCCTCCACTTT.